This TCR beta chain was recovered during a study of Ad26.COV2.S vaccination and SARS-CoV-2 variants. Unmatched junction bases numbered 5, after V lost 6 bases and J lost 0 bases. Germline-derived CDR1 and CDR2 are MDHEN and SYDVKM. The CDR3 loop spans 15 amino acids. This clone turned up a few times. TCRdb's copy holds only in-frame clones and misses some; the assay was immunoSEQ multiplex PCR. The sample records about 440,000 clones, 90% being singletons. Specified treatment: around 19 received Ad26.COV2.S at low or high dose, single or two shots; several received placebo; per-sample allocation not given. Sampling took place 63 days after the first vaccine or placebo injection.

The chain combines TRBV28 with TRBJ2-7, with 10 bases identical to TRBD2. The receptor was derived from a person aged 18-60 years who received the Ad26.COV2.S COVID-19 vaccine or a placebo. Sequenced material: peripheral blood, taken in a trial of Ad26.COV2.S vaccine versus placebo. CDR3 residues: CASRRAGGFSYEQYF. DNA for the CDR3: TGTGCCAGCAGGAGAGCGGGAGGGTTCTCCTACGAGCAGTACTTC.